The rows below give T cell receptor beta chains drawn from one sample of a study of T cell responses to AZD1222 COVID-19 vaccine. TCRdb keeps only in-frame clones here, not all; method: immunoSEQ multiplex PCR. Of about 160,000 clones in the sample, 92% were seen once. Sequencing used peripheral blood, obtained on day 0 of MenACWY control vaccination. The source is an adult in good health. The CDR3 runs from the conserved cysteine through the conserved F or W. The D gene is left open where the match is weak. Part of the rows lack a size; the others show once, few, many or a class for expanded clones.

j_call clone_size v_call d_call cdr3_nt cdr3_aa
TRBJ1-1 . TRBV28 . TGTGCCAGCAGTTTATTCTCGGCGGGCTTCATGAACACTGAAGCTTTCTTT CASSLFSAGFMNTEAFF
TRBJ2-2 once TRBV5-4 TRBD2 TGTGCCAGCAGCCTGACTAGCGGGATGGGCACCGGGGAGCTGTTTTTT CASSLTSGMGTGELFF
TRBJ2-7 . TRBV3-1/TRBV3-2 TRBD2 TGTGCCAGCAGCCAAGCCGCACTAGCGGGAGGGTTCTACGAGCAGTACTTC CASSQAALAGGFYEQYF
TRBJ1-5 . TRBV5-8 . TGTGCCAGCAGCCGCACCGAGGCAGTTCAGAATCAGCCCCAGCATTTT CASSRTEAVQNQPQHF
TRBJ2-2 . TRBV24-1 . TGTGCCACCAGTCTCTCGACAGTAAGGACCGGGGAGCTGTTTTTT CATSLSTVRTGELFF
TRBJ2-1 . TRBV5-1 TRBD2 TGCGCCAGCAGCTTGACTAGCGGGAGGGGGTACAATGAGCAGTTCTTC CASSLTSGRGYNEQFF
TRBJ1-4 . TRBV7-2 . TGTGCCAGCAGCTTAGTGGGATTCCCTAATGAAAAACTGTTTTTT CASSLVGFPNEKLFF
TRBJ2-5 . TRBV19 . TGTGCCAGTAGTCCTCAGGGTAGAGAGACCCAGTACTTC CASSPQGRETQYF
TRBJ1-5 . TRBV7-9 . TGTGCCAGCACCCCCGGGGATCAGCCCCAGCATTTT CASTPGDQPQHF
TRBJ1-2 once TRBV11-2 . TGTGCCAGCAGCTCTGAGACAGGATACTATGGCTACACCTTC CASSSETGYYGYTF
TRBJ1-2 . TRBV7-9 TRBD1 TGTGCCAGCAGCTTAAGACAGGGCGGGGGCTACACCTTC CASSLRQGGGYTF
TRBJ1-1 . TRBV14 . TGTGCCAGCAGCCAAGACGAGCGGATGAACACTGAAGCTTTCTTT CASSQDERMNTEAFF
TRBJ1-2 . TRBV2 . TGTGCCAGCAAGGTGGACAGCCCCTATGGCTACACCTTC CASKVDSPYGYTF
TRBJ1-1 . TRBV28 . TGTGCCAGCAGTTTGTCTGGACAAGGGACTGAAGCTTTCTTT CASSLSGQGTEAFF
TRBJ2-1 . TRBV27 . TGTGCCAGCAGTTTTGAGGGACCGACGGGGCACAATGAGCAGTTCTTC CASSFEGPTGHNEQFF
TRBJ2-6 . TRBV19 . TGTGCCAGTAAGGATCACTACTCTGGGGCCAACGTCCTGACTTTC CASKDHYSGANVLTF
TRBJ2-2 . TRBV19 TRBD2 TGTGCCAGCCGGGGGGGGACTAGAGGACCCGGGGAGCTGTTTTTT CASRGGTRGPGELFF
TRBJ2-5 . TRBV7-2 . TGTGCCAGCAGCCAACGAGTGCAGCAAGAGACCCAGTACTTC CASSQRVQQETQYF
TRBJ2-2 . TRBV10-3 . TGTGCCATCAACAGCAACACCGGGGAGCTGTTTTTT CAINSNTGELFF
TRBJ2-3 . TRBV29-1 . TGCAGCGCCACCAAAAGGACAGATACGCAGTATTTT CSATKRTDTQYF